The TCR beta chain under discussion was sequenced for a study of OX40 agonist ivuxolimab in advanced cancers. Per the germline V gene, CDR1 is SGDLS and CDR2 is YYNGEE. CDR3 size: 15 residues. Deletions cut 2 bases from V and 6 bases from J, with 17 bases between. Method: immunoSEQ multiplex PCR; TCRdb's copy keeps in-frame clones and lacks some. The sample contains roughly 32,000 clones, around 90% of which appear only once. This clonotype originated in an adult with an advanced solid tumor such as melanoma, head and neck, liver or kidney cancer. This material consisted of CD4+ or CD8+ T cells sorted from blood, taken in a trial of the OX40 agonist ivuxolimab. The V and J genes are TRBV9 and TRBJ1-1; the D is unclear. The CDR3 region has the DNA TGTGCCAGCAGCGTTCGACCTGGGCATGACGCTGAAGCTTTCTTT. As protein: CASSVRPGHDAEAFF.